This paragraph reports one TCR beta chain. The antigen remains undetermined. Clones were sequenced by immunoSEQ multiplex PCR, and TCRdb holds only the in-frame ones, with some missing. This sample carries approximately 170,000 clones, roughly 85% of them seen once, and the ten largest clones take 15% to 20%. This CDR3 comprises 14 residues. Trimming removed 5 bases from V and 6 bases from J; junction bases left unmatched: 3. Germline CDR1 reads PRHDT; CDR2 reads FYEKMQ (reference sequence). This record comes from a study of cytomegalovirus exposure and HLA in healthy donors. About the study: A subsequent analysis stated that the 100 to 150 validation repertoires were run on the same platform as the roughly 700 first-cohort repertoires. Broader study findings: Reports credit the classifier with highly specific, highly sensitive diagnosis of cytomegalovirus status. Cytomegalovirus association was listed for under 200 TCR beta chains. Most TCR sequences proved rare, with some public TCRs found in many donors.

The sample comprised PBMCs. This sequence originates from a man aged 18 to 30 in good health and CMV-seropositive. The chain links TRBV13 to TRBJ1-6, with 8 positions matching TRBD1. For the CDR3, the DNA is TGTGCCAGCAGCATTACAGGGGGTAATTCACCCCTCCACTTT. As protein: CASSITGGNSPLHF.